This T cell receptor beta chain derives from a study of CD8 T cells in ankylosing spondylitis. General study results and limits: Within matched ankylosing spondylitis synovial fluid, disease-linked clones were reportedly significantly enriched. Peripheral blood held disease-linked clones only at relatively low frequency, and these were CD8+.

In this sample, this clonotype turned up many times. As yet, its antigen is unknown. Germline V CDR1 and CDR2: SGHTA, FQGNSA. The ends were cut back, 6 bases at V and 8 bases at J, with 16 bases in the middle. The CDR3 contains 13 residues. Preparation of TCR beta libraries was done by quantitative 5'-RACE with molecular barcodes. TCRdb passed the 5' RACE reads through MiXCR, listing each CDR3 protein once. The sample gives about 140,000 distinct CDR3 sequences, more than 7% of which show up once; more than 7% is in the top ten. The TCR sequence derives from a male donor with ankylosing spondylitis. The rearrangement links TRBV7-2 to TRBJ1-2; D is uncertain. The specimen sequenced was synovial fluid, either unsorted or a sorted T cell fraction (not recorded which). The CDR3 reads CASSLGGYVGYTF. As DNA, the CDR3 is TGTGCCAGCAGTCTGGGAGGGTATGTGGGCTACACCTTC.